Given below is one T cell receptor beta chain in context. What it recognizes is unknown. J was trimmed by 6 bases and V by 3 bases; bases with no gene match: 8. Germline loops: CDR1 LNHDA, CDR2 SQIVND (reference sequence). The CDR3 spans 15 residues. This entry is derived from a study of graft-versus-host responses after intestinal transplantation. The wider study: The study gave all recipients anti-thymocyte globulin induction, then tacrolimus and steroids for approximately three years.

Only in-frame clones appear in the TCRdb table, and some are missing; sequencing was by immunoSEQ multiplex PCR. The sample includes roughly 100,000 clones, 85% to 95% of them seen just once. The chain employs TRBV19 and TRBJ2-3; 8 nucleotides match TRBD2. The sequences come from unstimulated CD8+ T cells sorted from spleen or lymph node cells, collected before transplant. This clonotype was obtained from a human donor who was the organ donor for an intestinal transplant. CDR3 in amino acids: CASSMKREFGDTQYF. CDR3 nucleotide sequence: TGTGCCAGTAGTATGAAGCGGGAGTTTGGGGATACGCAGTATTTT.